The 22 T cell receptor beta chains below all came from one sample that was sequenced in a study of cytotoxic CD8 clonotypes in ibrutinib-treated CLL. Profiling relied on immunoSEQ multiplex PCR, and the TCRdb table lists in-frame clones only, not all of them. Among about 160,000 clones listed, approximately 80% were seen once. Here the sequenced sample was PBMCs, taken after 12 months of ibrutinib treatment. The receptor source for this set is a human donor with chronic lymphocytic leukemia.

V usage is TRBV10-3 and J usage is TRBJ2-3, with TRBD1 matching over 7 bases. Germline lookup yields CDR1 ENHRY and CDR2 SYGVKD. CDR3 length equals 15 residues. V shed 2 bases and J 1 base; nucleotides not matched to a gene: 3. Here the CDR3 reads CAISEGTVGTDTQYF. CDR3 DNA sequence: TGTGCCATCAGTGAGGGGACAGTGGGCACAGATACGCAGTATTTT.

This clone has just one count. The chain combines TRBV5-1 with TRBJ1-2, with D perhaps matching TRBD1 (6 bases). Germline assignment: CDR1 SGHRS and CDR2 YFSETQ. This CDR3 is built from 16 residues. V lost 0 bases and J lost 2, with 14 bases in between. The CDR3 bases are TGCGCCAGCAGCTTGGGGGGCCGGGACACAAACTATGGCTACACCTTC. It codes for CASSLGGRDTNYGYTF.

The count of this clone is one. Here the CDR3 omits its conserved ending phenylalanine or tryptophan, so a read error is the likely source. It is unclear where the CDR3 begins or ends on the DNA, so no DNA is shown, and the CDR3 is as TCRdb lists it. The chain recombines TRBV6-5 with TRBJ1-1. Germline V gene lookup returns CDR1 MNHEY and CDR2 SVGAGI. The CDR3 spans 13 residues, counting both ends. This chain's CDR3 is CASSKSRESTLNS.

This clone was detected once. The chain carries TRBV4-1 and TRBJ2-2, with TRBD1 matching 7 bases. Germline-derived CDR1 and CDR2 are MGHRA and YSYEKL. The CDR3 has 15 residues. The V segment lost 2 bases and the J segment 2 bases; nucleotides outside the gene matches: 2. The chain's CDR3 is CASSQRDSNTGELFF. The CDR3 DNA sequence: TGCGCCAGCAGCCAAAGGGACAGTAACACCGGGGAGCTGTTTTTT.

Here the CDR3 DNA reads TGTGCCAGCTCACCCCGATGGGCGGGGGGGCAAGCAGATACGCAGTATTTT. The encoded protein is CASSPRWAGGQADTQYF. The chain employs TRBV18 and TRBJ2-3; 9 nucleotides line up with TRBD2. The CDR3 length is 17 residues. Germline V gives CDR1 KGHSH, CDR2 LQKENI. The trim removed 3 bases at V and 4 bases at J, leaving 11 bases unmatched.

V and J are TRBV29-1 and TRBJ1-1, with D perhaps matching TRBD1 (6 bases). The germline gives CDR1 SQVTM, CDR2 ANQGSEA. The CDR3 is made up of 13 amino acids. V lost 6 bases to trimming and J lost 1 base, with 12 bases between them. The CDR3 spells CSVQQDRNTEAFF. The CDR3 DNA sequence: TGCAGCGTCCAACAGGACAGGAACACTGAAGCTTTCTTT.

The chain employs TRBV7-9 and TRBJ2-5, with 11 bases aligning to TRBD2. This CDR3 region has 15 residues. Germline V gene sequence: CDR1 SEHNR, CDR2 FQNEAQ (reference sequence). The V gene end was trimmed by 5 bases and the J gene end by 6 bases; junction bases not matched to a gene: 8. CDR3 DNA: TGTGCCAGCAGCCCAACTAGCGGGGGTAGTCAGACCCAGTACTTC. Its protein is CASSPTSGGSQTQYF. The whole variable domain, filled in from reference TRBV7-9 and TRBJ2-5, reads DTGVSQNPRHKITKRGQNVTFRCDPISEHNRLYWYRQTLGQGPEFLTYFQNEAQLEKSRLLSDRFSAERPKGSFSTLEIQRTEQGDSAMYLCASSPTSGGSQTQYFGPGTRLLVL.

This chain uses TRBV29-1 with TRBJ1-2, with D tentatively TRBD1 (5 bases). Germline assignment: CDR1 SQVTM and CDR2 ANQGSEA. V shed 7 bases and J shed 2 bases, with 14 bases lying between them. The CDR3 covers 13 residues. For the CDR3, the DNA is TGCAGCGCCGGTGGGGGTTCAAACTATGGCTACACCTTC. Translating it yields CSAGGGSNYGYTF. Drawing the rest from reference TRBV29-1 and TRBJ1-2, the complete variable domain is SAVISQKPSRDICQRGTSLTIQCQVDSQVTMMFWYRQQPGQSLTLIATANQGSEATYESGFVIDKFPISRPNLTFSTLTVSNMSPEDSSIYLCSAGGGSNYGYTFGSGTRLTVV.

The V gene is TRBV28, the J gene TRBJ2-7; D is possibly TRBD1 (5 bases). Trimming cost V 6 bases and J 3 bases, with 15 bases left between them. The CDR3 totals 14 residues. Per the germline V gene, CDR1 is MDHEN and CDR2 is SYDVKM. This CDR3 is CASRPDSLDYEQYF. CDR3 bases: TGTGCCAGCAGACCCGACAGCCTCGACTACGAGCAGTACTTC.

The chain joins TRBV6-6 to TRBJ2-3, with 8 nucleotides matching TRBD2. Germline loops: CDR1 MNHNY, CDR2 SVGAGI (reference sequence). With V trimmed by 4 bases and J by 2 bases, 5 bases remained unmatched. The CDR3 contains 15 residues. CDR3 sequence reads: CASSSYSGTTDTQYF. The DNA for the CDR3 is TGTGCCAGCAGTTCCTATAGCGGGACCACAGATACGCAGTATTTT.

V gene TRBV5-6 combines with J gene TRBJ2-3; 9 bases line up with TRBD2. V gave up 4 bases and J gave up 0 bases; unmatched junction bases: 12. The CDR3 contains 18 residues. CDR1 SGHDT and CDR2 YYEEEE come from the germline V gene. CDR3 sequence: CASSPRFSSGASTDTQYF. CDR3 nucleotide sequence: TGTGCCAGCAGCCCGAGATTTTCTAGCGGGGCTAGCACAGATACGCAGTATTTT.

This clone has more than one count but fewer than ten. V and J are TRBV7-6 and TRBJ2-5, with TRBD1 identical over 8 bases. V was pared by 5 bases and J by 5 bases, with 13 bases of the junction left unmatched. Germline lookup yields CDR1 SGHVS and CDR2 FNYEAQ. The CDR3 covers 16 residues. In DNA, the CDR3 is TGTGCCAGCAGCAGAGGTCATGGACAGGGTCCTGAGACCCAGTACTTC. This translates into CASSRGHGQGPETQYF.

The CDR3 is CASSARGQYNEQFF. CDR3 sequence (DNA): TGTGCCAGCAGTGCTCGGGGACAGTACAATGAGCAGTTCTTC. The rearrangement joins TRBV2 to TRBJ2-1; TRBD1 matches at 7 bases. The V gene's germline CDR1 is SNHLY and CDR2 FYNNEI. The CDR3 has 14 amino acids. V was pared by 4 bases and J by 4 bases, with 4 bases of the junction left unmatched.

This chain joins TRBV10-3 and TRBJ2-3, with D possibly called TRBD1 or TRBD2 (5 bases each). The length of the CDR3 is 15 residues. Trimming removed 4 bases from V and 1 base from J, with 12 bases in between. Germline CDR1 ENHRY, CDR2 SYGVKD. The chain's CDR3 is CAISGSEGRTDTQYF. The CDR3 DNA is TGTGCCATCAGTGGGTCAGAGGGGCGCACAGATACGCAGTATTTT.

The rearrangement uses TRBV5-1 and TRBJ2-7, with TRBD2 matching 7 bases. After removal of 3 bases from V and 6 bases from J, the junction contained 12 bases not matched to a gene. The CDR3 extends over 15 amino acids. Germline CDR1 reads SGHRS; CDR2 reads YFSETQ. The CDR3 nucleotides are TGCGCCAGCAGCTCCGGGGATTGGGGGGGTCCCGAGCAGTACTTC. Translating gives CASSSGDWGGPEQYF.

The genes are TRBV10-3 and TRBJ1-6; 9 positions match TRBD1. V was clipped by 2 bases and J by 8 bases; unmatched bases: 4. The CDR3 is 15 amino acids. From germline, CDR1 is ENHRY and CDR2 SYGVKD. The CDR3 DNA reads TGTGCCATCAGTGAGACGCGGACAGGGGATTCACCCCTCCACTTT. Its protein is CAISETRTGDSPLHF.

This rearrangement joins TRBV19 to TRBJ1-2; TRBD1 matches at 10 bases. Germline CDR1 is LNHDA and CDR2 is SQIVND (reference sequence). This CDR3 comprises 14 residues. J gave up 4 bases and V 3 bases, and 2 bases lay outside the gene matches. The CDR3 coding sequence is TGTGCCAGTAGTATCCGGGACAGGGGCTATGGCTACACCTTC. Translating gives CASSIRDRGYGYTF.

The chain joins TRBV6-5 to TRBJ1-3; D not certain. The CDR3 has 16 amino acids. Trimming took 2 bases from V and 0 from J, leaving 11 bases between them. Germline loops: CDR1 MNHEY, CDR2 SVGAGI. CDR3 residues: CASSYAVDPSGNTIYF. CDR3 nucleotides: TGTGCCAGCAGTTACGCAGTAGATCCCTCTGGAAACACCATATATTTT.

The V and J genes are TRBV4-1 and TRBJ2-2, with 13 bases lining up with TRBD2. The ends lost 2 bases at V and 4 bases at J; junction bases unmatched: 4. The CDR3 has 17 residues. CDR1 and CDR2 from the germline V gene are MGHRA and YSYEKL. The CDR3 DNA is TGCGCCAGCAGCCAATTTACTAGCGGGAGGGCCACCGGGGAGCTGTTTTTT. This sequence encodes CASSQFTSGRATGELFF.

The chain joins TRBV6-1 to TRBJ1-2; no firm D call. V lost 6 bases, J lost 2 bases, and 25 bases lay in between. Looked up from germline, CDR1 is MNHNS and CDR2 is SASEGT. The CDR3 contains 18 residues. The chain's CDR3 is CASSEYQMTRGGNYGYTF. As DNA, the CDR3 is TGTGCCAGCAGCGAATACCAAATGACTCGTGGAGGGAACTATGGCTACACCTTC.

The V gene is TRBV7-6, the J gene TRBJ2-3; the match to TRBD1 covers 7 bases. The CDR3 runs 15 residues. CDR1 and CDR2 from the germline V gene are SGHVS and FNYEAQ. V lost 8 bases to trimming and J lost 1 base; unmatched junction nucleotides: 9. DNA for the CDR3: TGTGCCAGCGCCAAAGGAGGACAGGGCACAGATACGCAGTATTTT. The encoded protein is CASAKGGQGTDTQYF.

This rearrangement joins TRBV29-1 to TRBJ2-3; D unclear. Trimming took 4 bases from V and 4 from J, leaving 12 bases between them. Germline V CDR1 and CDR2: SQVTM, ANQGSEA. This CDR3 comprises 13 residues. CDR3 in amino acids: CSVATRQADTQYF. CDR3 coding DNA: TGCAGCGTTGCGACGCGCCAGGCAGATACGCAGTATTTT.